The rows below give T cell receptor beta chains drawn from one sample of a study of OX40 agonist ivuxolimab in advanced cancers. Generated by immunoSEQ multiplex PCR, the TCRdb table keeps only in-frame clones and is missing some. The sample includes approximately 58,000 clones, roughly 73% of them seen just once. Sequenced material: CD4+ or CD8+ T cells sorted from blood, taken in a trial of the OX40 agonist ivuxolimab. Receptors originate from an adult with an advanced solid tumor such as melanoma, head and neck, liver or kidney cancer. Both conserved end residues are part of each CDR3. The order of the fields is V gene, D gene, J gene, clone size, CDR3 DNA, CDR3 protein. A D gene is named only where the DNA matches it firmly. The size of a clone is reported for some rows only, either as once, few or many, or as a class for expanded clones.

>TRBV5-4|-|TRBJ2-5|-
TGTGCCAGCAGCTTAGGAGGGGCAGAGACCCAGTACTTC
CASSLGGAETQYF
>TRBV11-2|TRBD2|TRBJ2-1|-
TGTGCCAGCAGCTTACGGGGGGTCTCCTACAATGAGCAGTTCTTC
CASSLRGVSYNEQFF
>TRBV7-3|-|TRBJ2-1|-
TGTGCCAGCAGCTTAAGCCAAACCCCTAATGAGCAGTTCTTC
CASSLSQTPNEQFF
>TRBV28|-|TRBJ1-5|-
TGTGCCAGCAGTTTATCGGGGGGGGGCAATCAGCCCCAGCATTTT
CASSLSGGGNQPQHF
>TRBV5-4|-|TRBJ2-2|few
TGTGCCAGCAGCTTGGGAGGGGCCGGGGAGCTGTTTTTT
CASSLGGAGELFF
>TRBV4-1|-|TRBJ2-2|few
TGCGCCAGCAGCCAAGAAGGGGGTTCGAACACCGGGGAGCTGTTTTTT
CASSQEGGSNTGELFF
>TRBV6-1|TRBD1|TRBJ1-2|-
TGTGCCAGCAGCCCACAGGGGGCTGGCTACACCTTC
CASSPQGAGYTF
>TRBV5-1|TRBD1|TRBJ2-7|-
TGCGCCAGCAGCCAGTGGGACAGGGGATTATACGAGCAGTACTTC
CASSQWDRGLYEQYF
>TRBV6-1|-|TRBJ1-2|-
TGTGCCAGCAGTGACAGTCAAAGGGGCTACACCTTC
CASSDSQRGYTF
>TRBV19|-|TRBJ2-4|few
TGTGCCAGTAGGGGGTTCGGAAACATTCAGTACTTC
CASRGFGNIQYF
>TRBV6-5|-|TRBJ2-2|-
TGTGCCACCTATGACACCAACACCGGGGAGCTGTTTTTT
CATYDTNTGELFF
>TRBV9|TRBD1|TRBJ2-5|-
TGTGCCAGCAGCGTAGCCGGACAGGGTCGAGAGACCCAGTACTTC
CASSVAGQGRETQYF
>TRBV27|-|TRBJ1-5|-
TGTGCCAGCAGTCCCAATGGCGCAGATCAGCCCCAGCATTTT
CASSPNGADQPQHF
>TRBV6-1|TRBD2|TRBJ2-1|-
TGTGCCAGCAGTGCAGGGCTAGCGGGAGGGCTAGAGCAGTTCTTC
CASSAGLAGGLEQFF
>TRBV19|TRBD1|TRBJ1-5|-
TGTGCCAGTAGTGCTCAGGGGGCGGCGGGTCAGCCCCAGCATTTT
CASSAQGAAGQPQHF
>TRBV5-6|TRBD2|TRBJ2-7|-
TGTGCCAGCAGCTTGGAGGGACTAGCGGACTACGAGCAGTACTTC
CASSLEGLADYEQYF
>TRBV5-6|-|TRBJ1-4|-
TGTGCCAGCAGCTTGGCCGCGGGGGAGGGAGAAAAACTGTTTTTT
CASSLAAGEGEKLFF
>TRBV25-1|-|TRBJ2-3|-
TGTGCCAGCAGTGAATATAAAGGGGCCACAGATACGCAGTATTTT
CASSEYKGATDTQYF
>TRBV28|TRBD2|TRBJ2-1|-
TGTGCCAGCAGTTTAGTAAGCGGGGGGTCCTACAATGAGCAGTTCTTC
CASSLVSGGSYNEQFF
>TRBV30|TRBD1|TRBJ1-1|-
TGTGCCTGGAGTCCGGGACAGGGGGACACTGAAGCTTTCTTT
CAWSPGQGDTEAFF
>TRBV27|TRBD1|TRBJ2-6|-
TGTGCCAGCAGGCCCACAGGGGCTGGGGCCAACGTCCTGACTTTC
CASRPTGAGANVLTF
>TRBV5-1|-|TRBJ2-5|once
TGCGCCAGCCGACAGCAGGGAGTCGAGACCCAGTACTTC
CASRQQGVETQYF
>TRBV6-6|TRBD1|TRBJ2-7|-
TGTGCCAGCAGGACAGGGGGTTCCTACGAGCAGTACTTC
CASRTGGSYEQYF
>TRBV7-9|-|TRBJ2-3|-
TGTGCCAGCAGCCGGGACTCTCTTATCTCCACAGATACGCAGTATTTT
CASSRDSLISTDTQYF
>TRBV6-6|-|TRBJ1-4|-
TGTACCAGCAGTTACTCGGGCGAAAAACTGTTTTTT
CTSSYSGEKLFF
>TRBV7-9|-|TRBJ2-7|-
TGTGCCAGCAGCCCTATAGGGGGCGAGCAGTACTTC
CASSPIGGEQYF
>TRBV14|-|TRBJ1-4|-
TGTGCCAGCAGCCAAGTCGGGACGGGGGAAAAACTGTTTTTT
CASSQVGTGEKLFF
>TRBV28|-|TRBJ1-4|-
TGTGCCAGCAGTTTATACAGGAGCGGGTTTATAGCTAATGAAAAACTGTTTTTT
CASSLYRSGFIANEKLFF
>TRBV15|TRBD1|TRBJ1-2|-
TGTGCCACCGGCCGGAGGACAGGGGTTAACTATGGCTACACCTTC
CATGRRTGVNYGYTF
>TRBV18|TRBD1|TRBJ1-1|-
TGTGCCAGCTCACCATCGGGACAGAAGAACACTGAAGCTTTCTTT
CASSPSGQKNTEAFF
>TRBV5-1|-|TRBJ2-2|-
TGCGCCAGCAGCCGCTCACTTGGCACCGGGGAGCTGTTTTTT
CASSRSLGTGELFF
>TRBV28|TRBD1|TRBJ1-2|-
TGTGCCAGCAGTACAGGGGCCGACTATGGCTACACCTTC
CASSTGADYGYTF
>TRBV2|-|TRBJ1-1|few
TGTGCCAGCAGGCCGGGGACACCTGCCCTGAACACTGAAGCTTTCTTT
CASRPGTPALNTEAFF
>TRBV20-1|-|TRBJ1-2|-
TGCAGTGCTAATTTGGGCCGAGGCTACACCTTC
CSANLGRGYTF
>TRBV7-8|TRBD1|TRBJ1-2|-
TGTGCCAGCAGCGTAGCCTCGGTACAGGGGCGAGCTAACTATGGCTACACCTTC
CASSVASVQGRANYGYTF
>TRBV25-1|-|TRBJ2-7|-
TGTGCCAGCAGTGGCAACTCCTACGAGCAGTACTTC
CASSGNSYEQYF
>TRBV18|-|TRBJ2-2|-
TGTGCCAGCTCACGCCTTGAAGGGTCAAGTGCCGGGGAGCTGTTTTTT
CASSRLEGSSAGELFF
>TRBV7-3|-|TRBJ2-6|-
TGTGCCAGCAGCCCGGTCCTCTCTGGGGCCAACGTCCTGACTTTC
CASSPVLSGANVLTF
>TRBV15|TRBD1|TRBJ1-5|-
TGTGCCACCAGCTGGGGGACAGGCCGGGTGAATCAGCCCCAGCATTTT
CATSWGTGRVNQPQHF
>TRBV28|TRBD1|TRBJ1-2|-
TGTGCCAGCAGGTGGGGGGACAGCACTAACTATGGCTACACCTTC
CASRWGDSTNYGYTF
>TRBV18|TRBD1|TRBJ1-5|few
TGTGCCAGCTCACCACCCCGGACAGGGCAGGGGGGTCAGCCCCAGCATTTT
CASSPPRTGQGGQPQHF
>TRBV30|-|TRBJ1-3|-
TGTGCCTGGAGTGTAATAGGCGGCAGCATCTCTGGAAACACCATATATTTT
CAWSVIGGSISGNTIYF
>TRBV10-1|-|TRBJ1-3|few
TGCGCCAGCAGTGAGTCTGGAAACACCATATATTTT
CASSESGNTIYF
>TRBV18|-|TRBJ1-2|-
TGTGCCAGCTCACCCCCCCCTACGACAGTGGGGAACTATGGCTACACCTTC
CASSPPPTTVGNYGYTF
>TRBV5-1|-|TRBJ1-1|-
TGCGCCAGCAGCCTGACAGGTGTAGAAGCTTTCTTT
CASSLTGVEAFF
>TRBV6-5|-|TRBJ1-3|few
TGTGCCAGCAGTTACTCGGGACATGCCTCTGGAAACACCATATATTTT
CASSYSGHASGNTIYF